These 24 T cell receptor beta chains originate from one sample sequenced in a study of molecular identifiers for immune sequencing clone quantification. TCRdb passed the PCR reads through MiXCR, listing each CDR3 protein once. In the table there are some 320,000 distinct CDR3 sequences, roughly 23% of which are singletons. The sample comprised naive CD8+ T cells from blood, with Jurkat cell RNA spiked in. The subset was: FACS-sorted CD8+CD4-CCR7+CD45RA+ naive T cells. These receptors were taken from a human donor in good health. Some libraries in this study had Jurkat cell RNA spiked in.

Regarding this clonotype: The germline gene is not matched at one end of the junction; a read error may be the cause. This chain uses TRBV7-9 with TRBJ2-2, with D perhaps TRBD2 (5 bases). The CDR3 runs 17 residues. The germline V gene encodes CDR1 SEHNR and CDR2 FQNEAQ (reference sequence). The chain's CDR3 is CASSLGLSSVNAGELFF. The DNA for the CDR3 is TGTGCCAGCAGCTTAGGGTTGAGTAGCGTGAACGCCGGGGAGCTGTTTTTT.

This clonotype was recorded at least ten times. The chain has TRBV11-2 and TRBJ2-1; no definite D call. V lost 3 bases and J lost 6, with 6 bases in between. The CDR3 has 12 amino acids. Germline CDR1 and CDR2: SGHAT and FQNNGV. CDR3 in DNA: TGTGCCAGCAGCTTTTCGGGCAATGAGCAGTTCTTC. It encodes CASSFSGNEQFF.

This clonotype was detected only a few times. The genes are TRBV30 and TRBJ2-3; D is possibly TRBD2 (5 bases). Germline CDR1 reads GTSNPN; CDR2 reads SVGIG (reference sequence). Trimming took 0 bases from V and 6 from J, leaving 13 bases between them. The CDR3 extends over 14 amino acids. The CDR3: CAWSVDHRGDTQYF. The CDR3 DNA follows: TGTGCCTGGAGTGTAGACCACCGCGGGGATACGCAGTATTTT.

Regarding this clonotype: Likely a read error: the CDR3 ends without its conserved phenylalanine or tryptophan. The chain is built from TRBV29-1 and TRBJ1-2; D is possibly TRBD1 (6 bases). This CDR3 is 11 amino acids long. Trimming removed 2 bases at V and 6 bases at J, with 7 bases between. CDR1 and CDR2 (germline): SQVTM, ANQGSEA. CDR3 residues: CSVERQDGYTI. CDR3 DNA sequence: TGCAGCGTTGAACGACAGGATGGCTACACCATC.

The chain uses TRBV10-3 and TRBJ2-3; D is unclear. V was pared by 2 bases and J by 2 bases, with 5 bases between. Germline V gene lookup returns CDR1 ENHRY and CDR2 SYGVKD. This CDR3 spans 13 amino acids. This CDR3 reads CAISEPDTDTQYF. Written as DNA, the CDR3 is TGTGCCATCAGTGAGCCAGACACAGATACGCAGTATTTT.

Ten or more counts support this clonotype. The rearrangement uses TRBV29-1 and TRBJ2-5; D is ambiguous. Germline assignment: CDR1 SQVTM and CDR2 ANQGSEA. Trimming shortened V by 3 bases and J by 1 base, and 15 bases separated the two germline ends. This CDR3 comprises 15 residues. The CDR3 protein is CSVDFGIGFQETQYF. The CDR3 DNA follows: TGCAGCGTTGATTTCGGTATAGGGTTCCAAGAGACCCAGTACTTC.

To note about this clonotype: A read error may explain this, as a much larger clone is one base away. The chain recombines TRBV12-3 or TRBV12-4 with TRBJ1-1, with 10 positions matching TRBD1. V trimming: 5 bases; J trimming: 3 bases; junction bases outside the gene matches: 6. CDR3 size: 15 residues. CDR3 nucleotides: TGTGCCAGCAGTAGTTTGACAGGGGGCTACACTGAAGCTTTCTTT. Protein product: CASSSLTGGYTEAFF.

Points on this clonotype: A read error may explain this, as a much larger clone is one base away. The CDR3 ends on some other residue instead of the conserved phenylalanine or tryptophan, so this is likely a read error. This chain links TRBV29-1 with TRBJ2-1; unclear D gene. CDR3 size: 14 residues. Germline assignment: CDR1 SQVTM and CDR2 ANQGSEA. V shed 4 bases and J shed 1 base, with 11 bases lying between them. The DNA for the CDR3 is TGCAGCGTTGTTTGGCTAGGGTCCTACAATGAGCAGTTCTCC. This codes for CSVVWLGSYNEQFS.

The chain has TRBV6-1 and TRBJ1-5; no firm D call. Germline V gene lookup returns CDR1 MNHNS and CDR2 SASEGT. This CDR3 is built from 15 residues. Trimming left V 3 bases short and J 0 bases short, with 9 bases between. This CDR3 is CASSEGPYSNQPQHF. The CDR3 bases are TGTGCCAGCAGTGAGGGCCCATATAGCAATCAGCCCCAGCATTTT.

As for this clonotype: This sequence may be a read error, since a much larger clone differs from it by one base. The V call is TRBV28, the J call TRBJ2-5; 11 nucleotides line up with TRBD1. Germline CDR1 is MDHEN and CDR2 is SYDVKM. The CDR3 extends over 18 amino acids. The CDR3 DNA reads TGTGCCAGCAGTTTACGTAGGGGACAGGGGGTACGGCGAGAGCCCCAGTACTTC. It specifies CASSLRRGQGVRREPQYF.

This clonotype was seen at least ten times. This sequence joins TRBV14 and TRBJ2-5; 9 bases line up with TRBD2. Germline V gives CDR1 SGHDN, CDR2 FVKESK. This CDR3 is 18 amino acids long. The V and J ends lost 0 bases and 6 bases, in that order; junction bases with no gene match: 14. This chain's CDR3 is CASSQERVAGGSGKTQYF. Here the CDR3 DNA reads TGTGCCAGCAGCCAAGAACGAGTCGCGGGGGGGTCGGGTAAGACCCAGTACTTC.

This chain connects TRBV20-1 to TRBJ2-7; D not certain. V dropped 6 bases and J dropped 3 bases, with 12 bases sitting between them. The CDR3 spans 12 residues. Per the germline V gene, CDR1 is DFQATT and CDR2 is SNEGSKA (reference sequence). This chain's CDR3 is CSASFVGYEQYF. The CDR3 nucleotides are TGCAGTGCCTCCTTTGTGGGCTACGAGCAGTACTTC.

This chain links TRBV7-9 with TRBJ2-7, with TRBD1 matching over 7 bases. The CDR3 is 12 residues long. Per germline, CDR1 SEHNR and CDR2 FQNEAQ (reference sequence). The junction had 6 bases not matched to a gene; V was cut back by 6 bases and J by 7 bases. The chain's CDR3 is CASSSGQAEQYF. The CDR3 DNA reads TGTGCCAGCAGTTCCGGACAGGCTGAGCAGTACTTC.

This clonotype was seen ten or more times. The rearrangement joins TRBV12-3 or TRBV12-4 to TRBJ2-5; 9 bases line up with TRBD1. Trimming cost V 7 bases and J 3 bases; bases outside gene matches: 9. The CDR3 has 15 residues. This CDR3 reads CASNARDRAEETQYF. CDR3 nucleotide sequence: TGTGCCAGCAACGCGAGGGACAGGGCCGAAGAGACCCAGTACTTC.

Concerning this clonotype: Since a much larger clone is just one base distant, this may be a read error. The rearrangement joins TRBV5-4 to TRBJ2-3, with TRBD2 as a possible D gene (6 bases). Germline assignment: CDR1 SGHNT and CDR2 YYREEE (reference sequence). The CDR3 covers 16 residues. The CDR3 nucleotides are TGTGCCAGCAGCTTGGCCGGGGTTACTAGCACAAATACGCAGTATTTT. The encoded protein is CASSLAGVTSTNTQYF.

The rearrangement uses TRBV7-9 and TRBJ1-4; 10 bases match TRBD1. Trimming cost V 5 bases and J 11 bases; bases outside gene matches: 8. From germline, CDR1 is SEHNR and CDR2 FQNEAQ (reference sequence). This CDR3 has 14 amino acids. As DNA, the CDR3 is TGTGCCAGCAGCCCCGGGACAGGGGTTGATAAACTGTTTTTT. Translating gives CASSPGTGVDKLFF.

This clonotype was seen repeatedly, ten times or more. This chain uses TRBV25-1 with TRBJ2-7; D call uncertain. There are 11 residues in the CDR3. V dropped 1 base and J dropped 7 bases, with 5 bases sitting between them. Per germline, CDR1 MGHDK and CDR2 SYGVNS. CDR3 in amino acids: CASSEWPEQYF. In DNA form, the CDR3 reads TGTGCCAGCAGTGAATGGCCTGAGCAGTACTTC.

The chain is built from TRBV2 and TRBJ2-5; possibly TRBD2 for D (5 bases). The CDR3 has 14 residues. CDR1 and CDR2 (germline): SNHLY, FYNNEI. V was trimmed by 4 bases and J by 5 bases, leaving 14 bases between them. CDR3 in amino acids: CASSGPASHETQYF. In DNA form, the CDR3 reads TGTGCCAGCAGTGGACCAGCTAGCCATGAGACCCAGTACTTC.

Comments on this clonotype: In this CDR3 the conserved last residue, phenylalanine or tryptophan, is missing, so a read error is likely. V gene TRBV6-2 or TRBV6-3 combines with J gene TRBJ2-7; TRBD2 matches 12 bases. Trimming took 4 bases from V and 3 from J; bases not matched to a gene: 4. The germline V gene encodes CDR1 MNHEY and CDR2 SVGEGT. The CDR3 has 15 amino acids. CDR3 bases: TGTGCCAGCAGTTTCGGACTAGCGGGATACTACGAGCAGTACCTC. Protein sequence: CASSFGLAGYYEQYL.

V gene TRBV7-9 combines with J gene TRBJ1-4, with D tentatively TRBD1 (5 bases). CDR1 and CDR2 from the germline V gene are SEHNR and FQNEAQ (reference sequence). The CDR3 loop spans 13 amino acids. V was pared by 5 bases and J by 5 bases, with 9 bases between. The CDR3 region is CASSTGQNEKLFF. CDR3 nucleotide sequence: TGTGCCAGCAGCACCGGACAAAATGAAAAACTGTTTTTT.

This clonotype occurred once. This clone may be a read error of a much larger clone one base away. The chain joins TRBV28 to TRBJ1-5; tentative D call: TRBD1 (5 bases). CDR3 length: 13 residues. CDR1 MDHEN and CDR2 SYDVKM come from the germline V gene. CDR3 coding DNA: TGTGGCAGCAGCCGGGGACTCAATCAGCCCCAGCATTTT. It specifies CGSSRGLNQPQHF.

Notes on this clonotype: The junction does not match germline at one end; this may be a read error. CDR3 region: CAGSQGTWDPQGYTF. CDR3 bases: TGTGCCGGCAGCCAAGGCACCTGGGACCCCCAGGGCTACACCTTC. This chain links TRBV3-1 with TRBJ1-2; possible D gene TRBD1, 5 bases. The germline V gene encodes CDR1 LGHDT and CDR2 YNNKEL (reference sequence). This CDR3 contains 15 residues.

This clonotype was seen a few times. The CDR3 reads CSVERQGHAETQYF. The CDR3 DNA is TGCAGCGTTGAAAGACAGGGGCATGCGGAGACCCAGTACTTC. This chain uses TRBV29-1 with TRBJ2-5, with TRBD1 matching 8 bases. V shed 2 bases, J shed 5 bases, and the junction held 7 bases outside the gene matches. The CDR3 has 14 residues. Germline lookup yields CDR1 SQVTM and CDR2 ANQGSEA.

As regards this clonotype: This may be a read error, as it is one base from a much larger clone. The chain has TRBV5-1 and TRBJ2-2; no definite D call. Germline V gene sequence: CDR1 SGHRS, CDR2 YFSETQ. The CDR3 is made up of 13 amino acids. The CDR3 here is CATSPPRTGELFF. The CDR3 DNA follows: TGCGCCACCAGCCCCCCACGCACCGGGGAGCTGTTTTTT.